This T cell receptor beta chain comes out of a study of T cells in narcolepsy. Findings of the study overall: Autoreactive clonotypes reportedly recurred in blood of same and different patients, not controls. Some memory CD4+ repertoires had no autoreactive clone sequences. Autoreactive HCRT-specific and TRIB2-specific clonotypes were marked in same-patient CSF-versus-blood CD4+ comparisons.

CDR1 KGHSH and CDR2 LQKENI come from the germline V gene. The CDR3 totals 16 residues. V was pared by 3 bases and J by 2 bases, with 10 bases of the junction left unmatched. Comments on this clone: Its specificity is unknown.

Sequencing was performed with immunoSEQ multiplex PCR; in TCRdb, only in-frame clones are kept and a portion is missing. The sample includes some 37,000 clones, roughly 84% seen only once; the top ten take approximately 1.5%. The J gene is TRBJ2-7, the V gene TRBV18; the match to TRBD2 covers 7 bases. The receptor's source is a human donor with narcolepsy. The sample comprised CD45RA- memory CD4+ T cells from PBMCs. CDR3 sequence (DNA): TGTGCCAGCTCACCCTCAGGCGGGGGAAGTCCCTACGAGCAGTACTTC. This gives the protein CASSPSGGGSPYEQYF.